This T cell receptor beta chain is from a study of patients and donors after allogeneic stem cell transplantation. Via MiXCR, TCRdb re-called the RT-PCR reads, giving one row per CDR3 protein. This table holds about a million distinct CDR3 sequences, roughly 18% found once. The sequence derives from a human donor who was either an allogeneic HSCT recipient or a stem cell or donor lymphocyte infusion donor (not recorded which). It is not recorded whose cells these are; they may come from a transplant donor. The specimen was blood, either unsorted or a sorted T cell fraction (not recorded which).

The CDR3 coding sequence is TGTGCCAGCAGGCAGGGGTTGAGTGCTTTCTTT. Translation gives CASRQGLSAFF. The chain combines TRBV2 with TRBJ1-1; D might be TRBD1 (6 bases). The germline V gene encodes CDR1 SNHLY and CDR2 FYNNEI. Deletions cut 6 bases from V and 11 bases from J, with 13 bases between. This CDR3 region has 11 residues. Based on the CDR3 plus reference TRBV2 and TRBJ1-1, the full variable domain is EPEVTQTPSHQVTQMGQEVILRCVPISNHLYFYWYRQILGQKVEFLVSFYNNEISEKSEIFDDQFSVERPDGSNFTLKIRSTKLEDSAMYFCASRQGLSAFFGQGTRLTVV.